This TCR beta chain was recovered during a study of T-cell reconstitution after alpha-beta-depleted transplantation in children. Findings of the study overall: Where some patients showed high TCRbeta diversity at day 60, it came from recipient T cells and thymic progenitors that had survived. T cells produced anew were the main source of T-cell counts and diversity one year after transplant. By about two months after transplant, alpha-beta T cells reportedly arose from several hundred graft clones that had expanded.

Molecular barcoding with unique molecular identifiers was used for the TCRbeta library. TCRdb re-called the PCR reads through MiXCR, storing one row per CDR3 protein. The sample carries fewer than 550,000 distinct CDR3 sequences, about 10% recorded once. The germline V gene encodes CDR1 SEHNR and CDR2 FQNEAQ (reference sequence). Trimming left V 7 bases short and J 6 bases short, with 12 bases between. The length of the CDR3 is 13 residues. Comments on this clonotype: Its antigen is unknown.

The sequence derives from a child aged 2 to 15 with inherited bone marrow failure, due to receive a stem cell transplant. Specimen: PBMCs, collected before TCRalphabeta/CD19-depleted stem cell transplant. The chain combines TRBV7-9 with TRBJ2-2; the D gene is possibly TRBD2 (6 bases). This chain's CDR3 is CASTPGGAGELFF. The CDR3 DNA reads TGTGCCAGCACCCCGGGCGGGGCCGGGGAGCTGTTTTTT.